These T cell receptor beta chains were read from a single sample in a study of early T cells in non-severe SARS-CoV-2 infection. TCRdb called the 5' RACE reads again in MiXCR, with one record for every CDR3 protein. The sample lists about 61,000 distinct CDR3 sequences; 12% were seen once. Material: whole blood, obtained at baseline. The source of these receptors is an adult who was a healthcare worker with PCR-confirmed SARS-CoV-2 infection or an uninfected control (not recorded which). The donor label of this sample is uncertain. Both conserved end residues are trimmed from each CDR3. The order of the fields is J gene, clone size, V gene, CDR3 protein. Clone size is not always given. Where it is, it says once, few, many or a class for expanded clones.

TRBJ2-3 medium-sized TRBV7-9 ASSFDRDTQY
TRBJ2-4 few TRBV7-9 ASSYGTDQNIQY
TRBJ1-2 few TRBV12-3/TRBV12-4 ASSFSGYWGGYT
TRBJ1-1 many TRBV20-1 SASVRNTEAF
TRBJ1-4 few TRBV19 ASNVATAATNEKLF
TRBJ2-3 many TRBV3-1 ASSQDDGGTVDTQY
TRBJ2-1 NA TRBV7-9 ASSFDRGAEQF
TRBJ2-1 NA TRBV5-6 ASSLPSGGFEQF
TRBJ2-2 few TRBV7-2 ASSYYTGELF
TRBJ2-2 many TRBV7-8 ASSSQSGFLGELF
TRBJ2-1 NA TRBV7-6 ASSFSALSSYNEQF
TRBJ2-4 NA TRBV5-6 ASSLGAKNIQY
TRBJ2-2 few TRBV3-1 ASSQNSGGLDTGELF
TRBJ1-2 NA TRBV11-2 ASSIRQGRYGYT
TRBJ1-2 many TRBV10-2 ASSEGQGYGYT
TRBJ2-1 many TRBV3-1 ASSQMIAGVNEQF
TRBJ1-3 many TRBV12-5 ASGSSGGGNTIY
TRBJ2-3 few TRBV7-2 ASSQQWGLEGSQDTQY
TRBJ1-1 NA TRBV5-1 ASSLGPEAF
TRBJ2-3 few TRBV7-8 ASSSEGARTDTQY
TRBJ2-3 NA TRBV20-1 SAHRIKDRSTDTQY
TRBJ1-3 NA TRBV12-3/TRBV12-4 ASSPTESGNTIY
TRBJ1-2 NA TRBV3-1 ASSQDPRQAYYGYT
TRBJ2-1 many TRBV27 ASKPGQVGEQF
TRBJ2-5 NA TRBV4-2 ASSQVLGRAETQY
TRBJ1-2 few TRBV7-4 ASSVDFSEAYSGYT
TRBJ1-1 few TRBV3-1 ASSPKVISGTEAF
TRBJ2-1 NA TRBV5-1 ASSLEASGGGNEQF
TRBJ2-2 many TRBV27 ASGGWQYQNTGELF
TRBJ2-6 NA TRBV30 AWRNIGTVHSGANVLT
TRBJ1-6 NA TRBV11-2 ASRTQGGHSPLH
TRBJ2-3 NA TRBV18 ASSPSSGTDAQY
TRBJ2-1 few TRBV11-3 ASSLGREGPGYEQF
TRBJ1-3 NA TRBV12-3/TRBV12-4 ASSLAYAGNTIY
TRBJ2-3 many TRBV2 ASSEVATSATDTQY
TRBJ2-4 few TRBV20-1 SASRGGGPSGDIQY
TRBJ1-3 many TRBV9 ASSQGSSSGNTIY
TRBJ2-1 NA TRBV18 ASSPRTGGQFNEQF
TRBJ1-2 few TRBV9 ASTLGQDYGYT
TRBJ1-1 NA TRBV28 ASSLSPGSLNF
TRBJ1-4 few TRBV3-1 ASSQLYSANEKLF
TRBJ2-3 many TRBV7-9 ASSSTARVTDTQY
TRBJ2-1 NA TRBV20-1 SAPGLAGGHNNEQF
TRBJ2-3 NA TRBV2 ASSAGAGTDTQY
TRBJ1-2 few TRBV25-1 ASSEGQGNYGYT
TRBJ2-4 few TRBV20-1 SASGTAKNIQY
TRBJ2-1 NA TRBV11-2 ASSRNNEQF
TRBJ1-3 NA TRBV3-1 ASSQGRISGNTIY
TRBJ1-5 many TRBV12-5 ASGSGQPNQPQH
TRBJ2-5 many TRBV18 ASSPVKETQY
TRBJ1-2 NA TRBV12-3/TRBV12-4 ASSFFAGVLGYT
TRBJ1-5 NA TRBV10-3 AIRAGQGDNQPQH
TRBJ2-3 NA TRBV7-2 ASSSGSGGADTQY
TRBJ1-4 NA TRBV10-3 AIHGTDNEKLF